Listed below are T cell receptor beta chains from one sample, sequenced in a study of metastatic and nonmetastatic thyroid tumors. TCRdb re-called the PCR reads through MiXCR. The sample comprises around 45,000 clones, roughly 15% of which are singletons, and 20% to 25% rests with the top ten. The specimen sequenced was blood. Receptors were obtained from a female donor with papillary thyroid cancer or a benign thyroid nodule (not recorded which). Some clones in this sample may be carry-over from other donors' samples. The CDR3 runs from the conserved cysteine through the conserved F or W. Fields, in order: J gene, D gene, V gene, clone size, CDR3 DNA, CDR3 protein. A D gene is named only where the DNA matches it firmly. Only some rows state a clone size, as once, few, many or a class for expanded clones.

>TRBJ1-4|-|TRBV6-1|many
TGTGCCAGCAGAACCAGGCCAGATGAAAAACTGTTTTTT
CASRTRPDEKLFF
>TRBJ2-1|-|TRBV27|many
TGTGCCAGCATTCCGGGCACTACACCCCGAGGGCAGCAGTTCTTC
CASIPGTTPRGQQFF
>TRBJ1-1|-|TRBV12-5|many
TGTGCTAGTGGTACCCTTGAACAGGACACTGAAGCTTTCTTT
CASGTLEQDTEAFF
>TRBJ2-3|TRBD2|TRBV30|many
TGTGCCTGGAGCGATCTAGCGGGGGCCAAGACAGATACGCAGTATTTT
CAWSDLAGAKTDTQYF
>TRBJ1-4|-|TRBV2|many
TGTGCCAGCAGTGAAGACGGCCAGCCGAATGAAAAACTGTTTTTT
CASSEDGQPNEKLFF
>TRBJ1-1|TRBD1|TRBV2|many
TGTGCCAGCACGCGACAGGGGGCGAACACTGAAGCTTTCTTT
CASTRQGANTEAFF
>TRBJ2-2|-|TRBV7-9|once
TGTGCCAGCAGCCCCCCGTTACAGGGCGCCGGGGAGCTGTTTTTT
CASSPPLQGAGELFF
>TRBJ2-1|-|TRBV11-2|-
TGTGCCAGCAGCTTCGGGTCTAGCAGGCACAATGAGCAGTTCTTC
CASSFGSSRHNEQFF
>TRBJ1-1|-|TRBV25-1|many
TGTGCCAGCAGTGAATGGGCGTCGGAAGCTTTCTTT
CASSEWASEAFF
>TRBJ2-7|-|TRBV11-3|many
TGTGCCAGCAGCCCAATTACCACAGGAGCCTACGAGCAGTACTTC
CASSPITTGAYEQYF
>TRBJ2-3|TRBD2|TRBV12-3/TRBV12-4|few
TGTGCCAGCAGTAGGGCTAGCGGTAGCACAGATACGCAGTATTTT
CASSRASGSTDTQYF
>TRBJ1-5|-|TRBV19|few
TGTGCCAGTAGTATAGAGGCGACTCAGCCCCAGCATTTT
CASSIEATQPQHF
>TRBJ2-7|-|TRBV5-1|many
TGCGCCAGCAGCTTGGTTCCAGGTATGGCGAATGAGCAGTACTTC
CASSLVPGMANEQYF
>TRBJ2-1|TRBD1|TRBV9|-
TGTGCCAGCAGCGTAGCCCGGGACAGGGCCTCCTACAATGAGCAGTTCTTC
CASSVARDRASYNEQFF
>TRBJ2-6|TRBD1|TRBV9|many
TGTGCCAGCAGCGAGACAGGGGTTTCTGGGGCCAACGTCCTGACTTTC
CASSETGVSGANVLTF
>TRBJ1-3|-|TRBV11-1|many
TGTGCCAGCAGCTTAAAAGCCGGCAGCAGCTCTGGAAACACCATATATTTT
CASSLKAGSSSGNTIYF
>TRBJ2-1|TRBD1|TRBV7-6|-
TGTGCCAGCAGCCCTGGGACAGGTGATGGGGGCAATGAGCAGTTCTTC
CASSPGTGDGGNEQFF
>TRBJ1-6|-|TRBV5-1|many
TGCGCCAGCAGCACCCTTCCGGACGACGGAAATTCACCCCTCCACTTT
CASSTLPDDGNSPLHF
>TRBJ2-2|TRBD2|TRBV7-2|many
TGTGCCAGCAGCTTAGTCGCTAGCGGGAGGGCCGAAGCCGGGGAGCTGTTTTTT
CASSLVASGRAEAGELFF
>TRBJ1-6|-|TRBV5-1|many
TGCGCCGGGAGCGAAGGCTTTAAATATTCACCCCTCCACTTT
CAGSEGFKYSPLHF
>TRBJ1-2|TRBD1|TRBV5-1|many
TGCGCCAGCAGCCCCGGACAGGGGAATTATGGCTACACCTTC
CASSPGQGNYGYTF
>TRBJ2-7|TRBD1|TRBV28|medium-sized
TGTGCCAGCAGTCTCCGGGACAGGGGGTACGAGCAGTACTTC
CASSLRDRGYEQYF
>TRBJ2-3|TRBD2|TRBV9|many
TGTGCCAGCAGCGTAAGGAGCGGGAGAACAGATACGCAGTATTTT
CASSVRSGRTDTQYF
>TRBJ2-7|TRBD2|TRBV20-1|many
TGCAGTGCTAGTCGGACAGACGGACTAGCGGGAGCCTACGAGCAGTACTTC
CSASRTDGLAGAYEQYF
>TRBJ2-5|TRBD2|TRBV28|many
TGTGCCAGCAGGACTAGCGGGAGCGGAGAGACCCAGTACTTC
CASRTSGSGETQYF
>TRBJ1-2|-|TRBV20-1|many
TGCAGTTACCTGGGCATCCGGGGAGATGGCTACACCTTC
CSYLGIRGDGYTF
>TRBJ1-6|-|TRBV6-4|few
TGTGCCAGCCGACAGACCCCCTATAATTCACCCCTCCACTTT
CASRQTPYNSPLHF
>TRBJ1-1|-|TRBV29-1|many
TGCAGCGTTGGTTCGCCTCTGGGCCGAAGGAGCACTGAAGCTTTCTTT
CSVGSPLGRRSTEAFF
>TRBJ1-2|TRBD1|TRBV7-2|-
TGTGCCAGCAGTCAGGGACAGTATTCTGGCTACACCTTC
CASSQGQYSGYTF
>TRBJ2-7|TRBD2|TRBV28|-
TGTGCCAGCAGTGGGCCTGGAGCGGGAGGTACCCACGAGCAGTACTTC
CASSGPGAGGTHEQYF
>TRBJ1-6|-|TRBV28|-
TGTGCCAGCAGTTCCTCCCCCTCCAGCTCCTATAATTCACCCCTCCGCTTT
CASSSSPSSSYNSPLRF
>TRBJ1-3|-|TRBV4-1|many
TGCGCCAGCAGCCAATTCGGAGCCTCTGGAAACACCATATATTTT
CASSQFGASGNTIYF
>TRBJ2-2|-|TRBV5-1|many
TGCGCCAGCAGCTTGACCGTGGGAGAGCTGTTTTTT
CASSLTVGELFF
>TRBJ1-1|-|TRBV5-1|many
TGCGCCAGCAGCGAGGGGAGTTCACTTGGAACTGAAGCTTTCTTT
CASSEGSSLGTEAFF
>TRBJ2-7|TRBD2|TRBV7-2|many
TGTGCCAGCAGCTTGACTAGCGGTCCTTCCTACGAGCAGTACTTC
CASSLTSGPSYEQYF
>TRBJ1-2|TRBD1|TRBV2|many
TGTGCCAGCGGCGACAGGGGGCAGGGTGGCTACACCTTC
CASGDRGQGGYTF
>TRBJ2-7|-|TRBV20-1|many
TGCAGTGCTAGGCAAGCGGGCCAGACCGGTGGCGAGCAGTACTTC
CSARQAGQTGGEQYF
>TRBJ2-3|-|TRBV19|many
TGTGCCAGTAGTATGGGGCGCTTGGCAGATACGCAGTATTTT
CASSMGRLADTQYF
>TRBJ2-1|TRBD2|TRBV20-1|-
TGCAGTGCTAGTATTAGCGGGTTTAACAATGAGCAGTTCTTC
CSASISGFNNEQFF
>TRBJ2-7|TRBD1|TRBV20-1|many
TGCAGTGCTAGAGACCCCAGGGGGAACAACGAGCAGTACTTC
CSARDPRGNNEQYF
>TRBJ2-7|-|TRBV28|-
TGTGCCAGCAGTTTTCTCGCCTACGAGCAGTACTTC
CASSFLAYEQYF
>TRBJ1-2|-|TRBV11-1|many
TGTGCCAGCAGCCCCGACAGTTCTAACTATGGCTACACCTTC
CASSPDSSNYGYTF
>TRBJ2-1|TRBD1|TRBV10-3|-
TGTGCCATCAGTGGGACAGGAAACAATGAGCAGTTCTTC
CAISGTGNNEQFF
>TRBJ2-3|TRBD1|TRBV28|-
TGTGCCAGCATTCCAAACCCTCGGACGACAGGGGGCACAGATACGCAGTATTTT
CASIPNPRTTGGTDTQYF
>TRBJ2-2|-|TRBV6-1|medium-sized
TGTGCCAGCAGTAAACTAGGCAACACCGGGGAGCTGTTTTTT
CASSKLGNTGELFF
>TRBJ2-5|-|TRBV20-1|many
TGCAGTGCTAGAATTGGCAGCCAAGAGACCCAGTACTTC
CSARIGSQETQYF
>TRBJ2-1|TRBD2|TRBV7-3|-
TGTGCCAGCAGCTTAAGGCGACTAGCCGATGAGCAGTTCTTC
CASSLRRLADEQFF
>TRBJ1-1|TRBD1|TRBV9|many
TGTGCCAGCAGCACCGCAGGGGGCACTGAAGCTTTCTTT
CASSTAGGTEAFF
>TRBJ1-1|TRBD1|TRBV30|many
TGTGCCTGGTCTAGGACAGGGGGCACTGAAGCTTTCTTT
CAWSRTGGTEAFF
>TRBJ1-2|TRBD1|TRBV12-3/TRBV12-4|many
TGTGCCAGCAGTCGACAGGGAGACGACTATGGCTACACCTTC
CASSRQGDDYGYTF
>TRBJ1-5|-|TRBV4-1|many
TGCGCCAGCAGTCTGGGACGTGGCAATCAGCCCCAGCATTTT
CASSLGRGNQPQHF
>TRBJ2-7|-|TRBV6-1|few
TGTGCCAGCGTCCTAGGGGGGGGCTTGGAGCAGTACTTC
CASVLGGGLEQYF
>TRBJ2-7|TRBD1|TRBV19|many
TGTGCCAGTACCCCGGGACAGTCGGTCGACGAGCAGTACTTC
CASTPGQSVDEQYF